The next 26 T cell receptor beta chains were all read from a single sample in a study of T cells in Graves' hyperthyroidism and ophthalmopathy. Amplified regions were TCR beta CDR3 sequences from RNA transcripts. RT-PCR in the first round (using the HTBI primer set) targeted the TCR CDR3. TCRdb processed the multiplex PCR reads anew with MiXCR; each CDR3 protein has one entry. In the table there are around 380,000 distinct CDR3 sequences, less than 15% of which are singletons. The sequencing input was blood. Source of these receptors: a young man with Graves' hyperthyroidism that later progressed to Graves' ophthalmopathy.

This clonotype was seen many times. This chain links TRBV6-1 with TRBJ2-2; D perhaps matches TRBD2 (6 bases). Germline CDR1 and CDR2: MNHNS and SASEGT. The CDR3 has 13 residues. Trimming removed 8 bases at V and 5 bases at J, with 12 bases between. CDR3 DNA sequence: TGTGCCAGCCGGTCGGGAGATACCGGGGAGCTGTTTTTT. This codes for CASRSGDTGELFF.

This clonotype has only a few counts. A much larger clone differs from this one at a single base, so this may be a read error. This sequence joins TRBV12-3 or TRBV12-4 and TRBJ1-5; D gene ambiguous. This CDR3 region has 14 residues. The CDR3 sequence is CASRTVGSNRPQHF. CDR3 sequence (DNA): TGTGCCAGCAGGACGGTCGGCAGCAATCGGCCCCAGCATTTT.

This clonotype was picked up many times. The chain recombines TRBV12-5 with TRBJ2-1; 11 nucleotides agree with TRBD1. The CDR3 is made up of 16 amino acids. Per the germline V gene, CDR1 is LGHNT and CDR2 is FRNRAP. The J segment lost 10 bases and the V segment lost 3 bases, leaving 11 bases of the junction unmatched. The CDR3 reads CASGFIMGTGGNEQFF. The CDR3 region has the DNA TGTGCTAGTGGTTTTATCATGGGGACAGGGGGAAACGAGCAGTTCTTC.

In its sample, this clonotype was seen a few times. The chain uses TRBV27 and TRBJ1-6; 7 nucleotides match TRBD1. The CDR3 is 16 residues long. Germline V gives CDR1 MNHEY, CDR2 SMNVEV (reference sequence). The V and J ends lost 2 bases and 7 bases, in that order; junction bases with no gene match: 8. As DNA, the CDR3 is TGTGCCAGCAGTTTACGCCTGGGACAGCCGAATTCACCCCTCCACTTT. Protein product: CASSLRLGQPNSPLHF.

This clonotype was seen ten or more times. This sequence joins TRBV4-1 and TRBJ1-1; D unresolved. Germline V gene sequence: CDR1 MGHRA, CDR2 YSYEKL. V lost 0 bases and J 3 bases, leaving 8 bases between the germline ends. This CDR3 is 14 amino acids long. CDR3 DNA sequence: TGCGCCAGCAGCCAAGAAAGTGCCGACACTGAAGCTTTCTTT. Its protein is CASSQESADTEAFF.

The rearrangement uses TRBV10-3 and TRBJ1-1; D uncertain. The length of the CDR3 is 13 residues. The germline V gene has CDR1 ENHRY and CDR2 SYGVKD. Trimming shortened V by 2 bases and J by 11 bases, and 15 bases separated the two germline ends. The CDR3 loop reads CAISEPRHISAFF. As DNA, the CDR3 is TGTGCCATCAGTGAGCCAAGACATATCTCGGCTTTCTTT.

This clonotype has ten or more counts. This rearrangement joins TRBV2 to TRBJ2-6, with 8 bases identical to TRBD1. The junction had 8 bases not matched to a gene; V was cut back by 4 bases and J by 0 bases. The V gene's germline CDR1 is SNHLY and CDR2 FYNNEI. The CDR3 has 18 residues. The CDR3 DNA sequence: TGTGCCAGCAGTGGTCCGGGACAGGTCGTCTCTGGGGCCAACGTCCTGACTTTC. Translating it yields CASSGPGQVVSGANVLTF.

As regards this clonotype: Germline and junction disagree at one end, which may indicate a read error. CDR3 amino acids: CASTRDRGAYDEQFF. The DNA for the CDR3 is TGCGCCTCAACTCGGGACAGGGGAGCCTACGATGAGCAGTTCTTC. This rearrangement joins TRBV5-1 to TRBJ2-1; TRBD1 aligns across 10 bases. The germline CDR1 and CDR2 sequences are SGHRS and YFSETQ. The CDR3 is 15 residues long.

This clonotype was seen many times. The gene calls are TRBV2 and TRBJ1-2; 8 bases are a match to TRBD1. The CDR3 loop spans 14 amino acids. J was trimmed by 8 bases and V by 5 bases; bases with no gene match: 10. CDR1 and CDR2 (germline): SNHLY, FYNNEI. The CDR3 region is CASSLVDRVGGYTF. Written as DNA, the CDR3 is TGTGCCAGCAGTCTAGTGGACAGGGTCGGCGGCTACACCTTC.

Regarding this clonotype: A read error is possible here, since a much larger clone lies one base away. This chain links TRBV27 with TRBJ1-1; D is undetermined. The CDR3 extends over 12 amino acids. Germline-derived CDR1 and CDR2 are MNHEY and SMNVEV (reference sequence). The CDR3 loop reads CARSFREGEAFF. In nucleotides, the CDR3 is TGTGCCCGCAGTTTTAGGGAGGGCGAAGCTTTCTTT.

Many counts were recorded for this clonotype. The chain is built from TRBV5-1 and TRBJ2-3; D uncertain. Trimming removed 0 bases at V and 0 bases at J, with 8 bases between. Germline V gene sequence: CDR1 SGHRS, CDR2 YFSETQ. This CDR3 has 15 residues. The CDR3 reads CASSLVQISTDTQYF. The DNA for the CDR3 is TGCGCCAGCAGCTTGGTACAGATTAGCACAGATACGCAGTATTTT. Supplemented by reference TRBV5-1 and TRBJ2-3, the full variable domain reads KAGVTQTPRYLIKTRGQQVTLSCSPISGHRSVSWYQQTPGQGLQFLFEYFSETQRNKGNFPGRFSGRQFSNSRSEMNVSTLELGDSALYLCASSLVQISTDTQYFGPGTRLTVL.

This clonotype occurred many times. This sequence joins TRBV3-1 and TRBJ2-1; 8 bases line up with TRBD2. CDR3 length: 15 residues. Trimming took 1 base from V and 5 from J; bases not matched to a gene: 4. CDR1 and CDR2 from the germline V gene are LGHDT and YNNKEL (reference sequence). The CDR3 region has the DNA TGTGCCAGCAGCCAAGGGCGGGGGGTCGACAATGAGCAGTTCTTC. As protein: CASSQGRGVDNEQFF.

This sequence joins TRBV3-1 and TRBJ2-3; perhaps TRBD2 as D (6 bases). The length of the CDR3 is 15 residues. Germline CDR1 is LGHDT and CDR2 is YNNKEL (reference sequence). The V gene lost 1 base and the J gene lost 4 bases, with 12 bases spanning the gap. The CDR3 nucleotides are TGTGCCAGCAGCCAAGCCGGCGGGGCCTCAGATACGCAGTATTTT. Translated, it gives CASSQAGGASDTQYF.

This clonotype appeared a single time. V gene TRBV25-1 combines with J gene TRBJ2-1, with D unresolved. V was trimmed by 1 base and J by 8 bases, leaving 3 bases between them. The V gene's germline CDR1 is MGHDK and CDR2 SYGVNS. CDR3 length: 11 residues. The CDR3: CASSEFYEQFF. The CDR3 DNA is TGTGCCAGCAGTGAATTTTATGAGCAGTTCTTC. Full variable domain (missing parts from reference TRBV25-1 and TRBJ2-1): EADIYQTPRYLVIGTGKKITLECSQTMGHDKMYWYQQDPGMELHLIHYSYGVNSTEKGDLSSESTVSRIRTEHFPLTLESARPSHTSQYLCASSEFYEQFFGPGTRLTVL.

This clonotype was counted between two and nine times. The chain couples TRBV19 to TRBJ1-6; tentatively, D is TRBD1 (5 bases). V was cut by 5 bases and J by 6 bases, with 11 bases left in between. Germline values: CDR1 LNHDA, CDR2 SQIVND (reference sequence). This CDR3 comprises 14 residues. CDR3 bases: TGTGCCAGTAGTGCGGGACGGCTTAATTCACCCCTCCACTTT. Its protein is CASSAGRLNSPLHF. Supplemented by reference TRBV19 and TRBJ1-6, the full variable domain reads DGGITQSPKYLFRKEGQNVTLSCEQNLNHDAMYWYRQDPGQGLRLIYYSQIVNDFQKGDIAEGYSVSREKKESFPLTVTSAQKNPTAFYLCASSAGRLNSPLHFGNGTRLTVT.

This clonotype has ten or more counts. V is TRBV12-3 or TRBV12-4 and J is TRBJ2-5; D not certain. This CDR3 comprises 12 residues. V lost 6 bases, J lost 1 base, and 6 bases lay in between. CDR3 in amino acids: CASRGIQETQYF. CDR3 coding DNA: TGTGCCAGCAGAGGCATCCAAGAGACCCAGTACTTC.

The gene calls are TRBV30 and TRBJ1-1, with a possible D match to TRBD1 (5 bases). Germline V lookup: CDR1 GTSNPN, CDR2 SVGIG (reference sequence). With 1 base removed from V and 4 bases from J, the gap between germline ends came to 19 bases. The CDR3 spans 16 residues. The CDR3 protein is CAWSAPGPRTLTEAFF. CDR3 DNA: TGTGCCTGGAGTGCCCCGGGACCGAGGACGCTCACTGAAGCTTTCTTT.

There are a few counts of this clonotype. The chain combines TRBV6-4 with TRBJ1-5; D not certain. CDR1 MRHNA and CDR2 SNTAGT come from the germline V gene. This CDR3 spans 16 amino acids. Trimming took off 4 bases at V and 7 bases at J, with 20 bases between the two ends. DNA of the CDR3: TGTGCCAGCAGTGCCCCGGGTCTCGCAACCAAACAGCCCCAGCATTTT. Residues: CASSAPGLATKQPQHF.

This clonotype was picked up many times. The chain has TRBV11-2 and TRBJ1-1; 7 bases line up with TRBD1. Per the germline V gene, CDR1 is SGHAT and CDR2 is FQNNGV. J lost 5 bases, V lost 5 bases, and 11 bases had no gene match. The CDR3 extends over 15 amino acids. The CDR3 DNA reads as TGTGCCAGCAGCGAAAACAGGGGCTATGTTACTGAAGCTTTCTTT. Translation: CASSENRGYVTEAFF.

This clonotype was seen at least ten times. The chain combines TRBV5-1 with TRBJ2-7; D gene uncertain. The CDR3 spans 14 residues. V lost 0 bases and J lost 0, with 7 bases in between. CDR1 and CDR2 (germline): SGHRS, YFSETQ. This CDR3 reads CASSLATDSYEQYF. Here the CDR3 DNA reads TGCGCCAGCAGCTTGGCTACAGACTCCTACGAGCAGTACTTC.

This clonotype was found a few times. The chain employs TRBV7-8 and TRBJ2-3; 8 nucleotides match TRBD2. The CDR3 is 15 amino acids. V gave up 7 bases and J gave up 3 bases; unmatched junction bases: 9. Germline V gives CDR1 SGHVS, CDR2 FQNEAQ. The CDR3 DNA reads TGTGCCAGCACCAAAAGCGGGGGTTCGACAGATACGCAGTATTTT. Its protein is CASTKSGGSTDTQYF.

V usage is TRBV5-6 and J usage is TRBJ1-1, with TRBD1 matching 11 bases. In germline, CDR1 is SGHDT, CDR2 YYEEEE. V shed 4 bases and J 6 bases; nucleotides not matched to a gene: 8. The CDR3 is 15 amino acids. CDR3 DNA sequence: TGTGCCAGCAGCAACGGGACAGGGGGGAAGTCTGAAGCTTTCTTT. Its protein is CASSNGTGGKSEAFF.

This clonotype was detected many times. This sequence joins TRBV5-6 and TRBJ2-5; D ambiguous. The CDR3 spans 11 residues. The V end lost 4 bases, the J end lost 4 bases, and 5 bases lay between the germline ends. Germline V gene sequence: CDR1 SGHDT, CDR2 YYEEEE. The CDR3 DNA follows: TGTGCCAGCAGCGTAGTAGAGACCCAGTACTTC. This codes for CASSVVETQYF.

The J gene is TRBJ2-7, the V gene TRBV11-1; 7 bases are a match to TRBD1. This CDR3 is built from 17 residues. V was pared by 6 bases and J by 5 bases, with 19 bases of the junction left unmatched. CDR1 SGHAT and CDR2 FQDESV come from the germline V gene (reference sequence). The CDR3 region is CASRRTRGGAVYHEQYF. CDR3 DNA sequence: TGTGCCAGCAGACGCACTAGAGGGGGCGCAGTGTATCACGAGCAGTACTTC.

This chain joins TRBV11-2 and TRBJ2-7, with D perhaps given as TRBD1 or TRBD2 (5 bases each). The CDR3 contains 15 residues. Trimming pared 0 bases from V and 2 bases from J, leaving 11 bases between. Germline V lookup: CDR1 SGHAT, CDR2 FQNNGV. The CDR3 DNA reads as TGTGCCAGCAGCTTAGATCGGGGCCGGGCCTACGAGCAGTACTTC. Translated, it gives CASSLDRGRAYEQYF. The full variable domain, completed using reference TRBV11-2 and TRBJ2-7, is EAGVAQSPRYKIIEKRQSVAFWCNPISGHATLYWYQQILGQGPKLLIQFQNNGVVDDSQLPKDRFSAERLKGVDSTLKIQPAKLEDSAVYLCASSLDRGRAYEQYFGPGTRLTVT.

This clonotype was recorded at least ten times. V is TRBV7-8 and J is TRBJ1-6, with 8 nucleotides matching TRBD1. CDR1 and CDR2 (germline): SGHVS, FQNEAQ. CDR3 length: 15 amino acids. V was clipped by 0 bases and J by 6 bases; unmatched bases: 1. CDR3 residues: CASSLADRGNSPLHF. For the CDR3, the DNA is TGTGCCAGCAGCTTAGCTGACAGGGGTAATTCACCCCTCCACTTT.